This T cell receptor beta chain was recovered during a study of blood T cell repertoires in COVID-19. Study at large: The United States, Italy and Spain were the sources of the acute and convalescent COVID-19 samples.

Using immunoSEQ multiplex PCR, the repertoire was profiled, and TCRdb retains in-frame clones only, with some absent. The table has about 100,000 clones, approximately 80% seen once. CDR1 is LGHDT and CDR2 is YNNKEL in the germline V gene (reference sequence). V lost 3 bases, J lost 5 bases, and 13 bases lay in between. This CDR3 contains 14 residues. Material: peripheral blood. The sequence was collected from a man in his fifties with active or convalescent COVID-19. The chain has TRBV3-1 (or the pseudogene TRBV3-2) and TRBJ1-2, with D tentatively TRBD1 (6 bases). CDR3 DNA: TGTGCCAGCAGCCAGTACAGGGAAAGGTATGGCTACACCTTC. It yields the protein CASSQYRERYGYTF.